A selection of T cell receptor beta chains follows, all from one sample in a study of blood T cells in healthy people across ages. TCRdb re-called the 5' RACE reads with MiXCR, one entry per CDR3 protein. Of approximately 690,000 distinct CDR3 sequences detected, roughly two fifths appear once; the ten largest clones hold 30%. The sample comprised blood. The receptors shown here come from an older man in good health. CDR3s include the opening cysteine and the closing phenylalanine or tryptophan. The D gene is left open where the match is weak. Part of the rows lack a size; the others show once, few, many or a class for expanded clones.

abundance	d_gene	v_gene	j_gene	CDR3nt	CDR3aa
NA	TRBD2	TRBV12-3/TRBV12-4	TRBJ2-7	TGTGCCAGCAGTCGGCTAGTCGGGACTAGCGGTCGCCACAGATCCGAGCAGTACTTC	CASSRLVGTSGRHRSEQYF
few	TRBD2	TRBV10-3	TRBJ2-1	TGTGCCATCAGTGAGTCGTTTATTAGCGGGACTGAGCAGTTCTTC	CAISESFISGTEQFF
many	NA	TRBV2	TRBJ2-1	TGTGCCAGCAGAAAAGAGTCCAACTCCTACAATGAGCAGTTCTTC	CASRKESNSYNEQFF
NA	NA	TRBV3-1	TRBJ2-7	TGTGCCAGCAGCCCTGGGAAAGGGAGGTACGAGCAGTACTTC	CASSPGKGRYEQYF
many	NA	TRBV20-1	TRBJ1-2	TGCAGTGCTGTAAAAAATGCTGGCTACACCTTC	CSAVKNAGYTF
few	NA	TRBV29-1	TRBJ1-1	TGCAGCGTTCAGGGTCAGTACACTGAAGCTTTCTTT	CSVQGQYTEAFF
NA	TRBD2	TRBV9	TRBJ2-1	TGTGCCAGCAGCGCAGACGGGGGGAATTACAATGAGCAGTTCTTC	CASSADGGNYNEQFF
NA	NA	TRBV7-8	TRBJ2-3	TGTGCCAGCAGCTATCCTTCGGGCACAGATGCGCAGTATTTT	CASSYPSGTDAQYF
once	NA	TRBV7-2	TRBJ2-1	TGTGCCACCGGTCAAGAGACCCAGTTCTTC	CATGQETQFF
many	NA	TRBV6-6	TRBJ1-1	TGTGCCAGCAGTGTCCGGGACCAGGGCACTGAAGCTTTCTTT	CASSVRDQGTEAFF
NA	NA	TRBV12-3/TRBV12-4	TRBJ1-6	TGTGCCAGCAGCCAGGGCGTCTCCTATAATTCACCCCTCCACTTT	CASSQGVSYNSPLHF
NA	NA	TRBV5-6	TRBJ2-7	TGTGCCAGCAGCCTGCAGTCCGTCTTCTACGAGCAGTACTTC	CASSLQSVFYEQYF
NA	TRBD2	TRBV5-1	TRBJ2-7	TGCGCCAGCAGCGCCGGGACTAGCGGGGGTCTTTACGAGCAGTACTTC	CASSAGTSGGLYEQYF
NA	NA	TRBV6-5	TRBJ2-7	TGTGCCAGCAGTTACTCACGGACGCTCAGCGAGCAGTACTTC	CASSYSRTLSEQYF
NA	TRBD2	TRBV5-1	TRBJ2-6	TGCGCCAGCAGCTTGGTCGCGGGAGTTAATTCTGGGGCCAACGTCCTGACTTTC	CASSLVAGVNSGANVLTF
NA	NA	TRBV6-2/TRBV6-3	TRBJ1-1	TGTGCCAGCAGTGATAGTACAGGGACGACTGAAGCTTTCTTT	CASSDSTGTTEAFF
few	TRBD1	TRBV29-1	TRBJ1-1	TGCAGCGTTGAGGCCCGGGCAGGGGGCACTGAAGCTTTCTTT	CSVEARAGGTEAFF
few	NA	TRBV27	TRBJ2-7	TGTGCCAGCAGTTTCGGTGAGGCCTACGAGCAGTACTTC	CASSFGEAYEQYF
NA	NA	TRBV7-2	TRBJ1-1	TGTGCCAGCAGCTTAGTTGGGCTTGAAGCTTTCTTT	CASSLVGLEAFF
NA	NA	TRBV6-2/TRBV6-3	TRBJ2-1	TGTGCCAGCAGTTCCCACGACATCTACGAGCAGTTCTTC	CASSSHDIYEQFF
few	NA	TRBV6-2/TRBV6-3	TRBJ1-1	TGTGCCAGCACCGACGGGACAACCAACACTGAAGCTTTCTTT	CASTDGTTNTEAFF
NA	TRBD1	TRBV7-2	TRBJ2-7	TGTGCCAGCAGCTTAGGACAGGGGGGGACTTGGAACGAGCAGTACTTC	CASSLGQGGTWNEQYF
NA	TRBD2	TRBV7-9	TRBJ2-1	TGTGCCAGCAGCTTAACAGGGGTAGCGGGAGTCTACAATGAGCAGTTCTTC	CASSLTGVAGVYNEQFF
few	NA	TRBV5-1	TRBJ2-7	TGCGCCAGCAGCTTGTCGGGCAGCCTGTACTCCTACGAGCAGTACTTC	CASSLSGSLYSYEQYF
NA	NA	TRBV3-1	TRBJ2-7	TGTGCCAGCAGCCAAGGCCCCCAGGGTGCCTACGAGCAGTACTTC	CASSQGPQGAYEQYF
many	NA	TRBV29-1	TRBJ2-5	TGCAGCGTTGATTTGCTAGGCCAAGAGACCCAGTACTTC	CSVDLLGQETQYF
NA	NA	TRBV7-2	TRBJ2-5	TGTGCCAGCAGTGCTTTTGGTAACCAAGAGACCCAGTACTTC	CASSAFGNQETQYF
few	NA	TRBV12-5	TRBJ2-1	TGTGCTAGTGGCCATGACCGGGGGAATGAGCAGTTCTTC	CASGHDRGNEQFF
medium-sized	NA	TRBV6-2/TRBV6-3	TRBJ2-7	TGTGCCAGCAGCAAGACAGGAACCTACGAGCAGTACTTC	CASSKTGTYEQYF
NA	NA	TRBV12-3/TRBV12-4	TRBJ2-7	TGTGCCAGCAGCCCGGGGGGCCCCTCCTACAATGAGCAGTACTTC	CASSPGGPSYNEQYF
NA	NA	TRBV20-1	TRBJ2-7	TGCAGTGCTAGAGTACTGCCAGCCTACGAGCAGTACTTC	CSARVLPAYEQYF
many	NA	TRBV20-1	TRBJ2-7	TGCAGTGCTAGACACCCCCTCTGGGGGGACGAGCAGTACTTC	CSARHPLWGDEQYF
many	NA	TRBV11-2	TRBJ2-3	TGTGCCAGCAGCTTGGAGCCAGATACGCAGTATTTT	CASSLEPDTQYF
NA	TRBD2	TRBV2	TRBJ2-2	TGTGCCAGCCGCCAGAGCGGGAGAAGGACCGGGGAGCTGTTTTTT	CASRQSGRRTGELFF
few	NA	TRBV27	TRBJ2-7	TGTGCCAGCAGTTTACAGTCAGTGAGGAACGAGCAGTACTTC	CASSLQSVRNEQYF
once	NA	TRBV3-1	TRBJ2-7	TGTGCCAGCAGCGACCGCGTCATGGGGCCCGACTACGAGCAGTACTTC	CASSDRVMGPDYEQYF
few	NA	TRBV6-2/TRBV6-3	TRBJ2-7	TGTGCCAGCAGTTATTCTCAGGGGTGGACAAGCAACTACGAGCAGTACTTC	CASSYSQGWTSNYEQYF
few	TRBD2	TRBV9	TRBJ2-1	TGTGCCAGCAGCTCCCGGACTAGCGGGAGGGCGTGGCAGTTCTTC	CASSSRTSGRAWQFF
NA	TRBD1	TRBV5-1	TRBJ2-7	TGCGCCAGTAGCCTAGGCCGAGCAGGGGGCACCTACGAGCAGTACTTC	CASSLGRAGGTYEQYF
few	NA	TRBV6-5	TRBJ2-5	TGTGCCAGCAGTTACTCGGGAAGGGGGGGCGGGAAACGGCAAGAGACCCAGTACTTC	CASSYSGRGGGKRQETQYF
NA	TRBD1	TRBV3-1	TRBJ2-5	TGTGCCAGCAGCCATGACGGGACAGCGAGGGAGACCCAGTACTTC	CASSHDGTARETQYF
few	TRBD1	TRBV4-1	TRBJ1-4	TGCGCCAGCAGCCAAGATCTGGACAGGGCATTACCAGCGCGTGAAAAACTGTTTTTT	CASSQDLDRALPAREKLFF
NA	NA	TRBV7-3	TRBJ2-1	TGTGCCAGCAGCTTCTCATCGGGTATAAGTACTGAGCATTTCTTC	CASSFSSGISTEHFF
NA	TRBD1	TRBV20-1	TRBJ2-7	TGCAGTGCTAGATCCGGGACAGACACTCCCTACGAGCAGTACTTC	CSARSGTDTPYEQYF
NA	TRBD1	TRBV6-1	TRBJ2-6	TGTGCCAGCAGTGAGTTATCGGGACAGGGGGGAGCTGGGGCCAACGTCCTGACTTTC	CASSELSGQGGAGANVLTF
NA	NA	TRBV7-9	TRBJ2-1	TGTGCCAGCGGACGGGAGCGGATGAGCTCCTACAATGAGCAGTTCTTC	CASGRERMSSYNEQFF
NA	NA	TRBV7-8	TRBJ2-4	TGTGCCAGCAGCACCCGTATAAACATTCAGTACTTC	CASSTRINIQYF
NA	NA	TRBV4-3	TRBJ2-3	TGCGCCAGCAGCCATGGACCCACAGATACGCAGTATTTT	CASSHGPTDTQYF
NA	TRBD2	TRBV6-5	TRBJ2-3	TGTGCCAGCAGTTACATGGGACTAGCGGGAAAAAGCACAGATACGCAGTATTTT	CASSYMGLAGKSTDTQYF
NA	NA	TRBV19	TRBJ1-4	TGTGCCAGTATGGACCCTAATGAAAAACTGTTTTTT	CASMDPNEKLFF
NA	TRBD2	TRBV24-1	TRBJ2-5	TGTACCACCAGTGATTTGGGACTAGCGGGATTGGAGACCCAGTACTTC	CTTSDLGLAGLETQYF
few	NA	TRBV6-2/TRBV6-3	TRBJ1-2	TGTGCCGGGTCGAACATGAACTATGGCTACACCTTC	CAGSNMNYGYTF